These 19 T cell receptor beta chains were all obtained from the same sample, sequenced in a study of blood T cell repertoires in COVID-19. Libraries were prepared by immunoSEQ multiplex PCR; TCRdb keeps only in-frame clonotypes and omits some of them. Among approximately 31,000 clones listed, approximately 93% were seen once. The sequencing sample was made of peripheral blood. The receptor source for this set is a male donor with active COVID-19.

The gene calls are TRBV9 and TRBJ1-4, with unresolved D. Trimming removed 2 bases at V and 0 bases at J, with 8 bases between. The CDR3 runs to 15 residues. Looked up from germline, CDR1 is SGDLS and CDR2 is YYNGEE. DNA for the CDR3: TGTGCCAGCAGCGTTATGGGAGCAACTAATGAAAAACTGTTTTTT. Translating gives CASSVMGATNEKLFF.

The V and J genes are TRBV9 and TRBJ1-6; the D is unclear. Germline V gene sequence: CDR1 SGDLS, CDR2 YYNGEE. CDR3 length: 13 amino acids. V was trimmed by 0 bases and J by 11 bases, leaving 9 bases between them. The CDR3 spells CASSVDSSTPLHF. CDR3 in DNA: TGTGCCAGCAGCGTAGACTCCTCAACACCCCTCCACTTT.

The rearrangement links TRBV18 to TRBJ2-6, with TRBD2 identical over 9 bases. Per germline, CDR1 KGHSH and CDR2 LQKENI. V lost 3 bases, J lost 3 bases, and 12 bases stayed unmatched. This CDR3 contains 19 residues. Here the CDR3 DNA reads TGTGCCAGCTCACCCCAGCGGGGGGCCGGCGTGGGTGGGGCCAACGTCCTGACTTTC. Its protein is CASSPQRGAGVGGANVLTF.

The rearrangement links TRBV7-2 to TRBJ2-7; a weak D match, TRBD1 (5 bases). The CDR3 runs to 14 residues. The germline gives CDR1 SGHTA, CDR2 FQGNSA. Trimming shortened V by 1 base and J by 7 bases, and 14 bases separated the two germline ends. CDR3 sequence (DNA): TGTGCCAGCAGCTTAGGTCCAGGGTTAAAGGAGCAGTACTTC. It yields the protein CASSLGPGLKEQYF.

This chain links TRBV3-1 (or the pseudogene TRBV3-2) with TRBJ2-7, with TRBD2 matching 8 bases. The J call may not be correct, given that the DNA end is closer to TRBJ2-5. This CDR3 is 14 amino acids long. CDR1 and CDR2 (germline): LGHDT, YNNKEL (reference sequence). The CDR3 loop is CASSHLAGQETQYF. The CDR3 nucleotides read TGTGCCAGCAGCCACCTAGCGGGCCAAGAGACCCAGTACTTC.

This sequence joins TRBV18 and TRBJ1-4; D remains ambiguous. CDR1 and CDR2 from the germline V gene are KGHSH and LQKENI. The CDR3 runs to 15 residues. Trimming pared 2 bases from V and 3 bases from J, leaving 10 bases between. For the CDR3, the DNA is TGTGCCAGCTCACCAGGTCCCGGTCCTAATGAAAAACTGTTTTTT. Translating it yields CASSPGPGPNEKLFF.

The chain employs TRBV5-5 and TRBJ1-1; D call uncertain. Per the germline V gene, CDR1 is SGHKS and CDR2 is YYEKEE (reference sequence). With 0 bases removed from V and 0 bases from J, the gap between germline ends came to 6 bases. The length of the CDR3 is 14 residues. CDR3 amino acids: CASSLGTVNTEAFF. The CDR3 DNA is TGTGCCAGCAGCTTGGGAACGGTGAACACTGAAGCTTTCTTT. The full variable domain, rest sourced from reference TRBV5-5 and TRBJ1-1, is DAGVTQSPTHLIKTRGQQVTLRCSPISGHKSVSWYQQVLGQGPQFIFQYYEKEERGRGNFPDRFSARQFPNYSSELNVNALLLGDSALYLCASSLGTVNTEAFFGQGTRLTVV.

The chain joins TRBV18 to TRBJ1-6; 10 nucleotides line up with TRBD1. This CDR3 has 15 amino acids. The V gene end was trimmed by 3 bases and the J gene end by 12 bases; junction bases not matched to a gene: 8. Germline V CDR1 and CDR2: KGHSH, LQKENI. The CDR3 bases are TGTGCCAGCTCACCCGGGACAGGGGATTCAGGACCCCTCCACTTT. Encoded protein: CASSPGTGDSGPLHF.

The V and J genes are TRBV7-9 and TRBJ1-5; D perhaps matches TRBD1 (5 bases). CDR3 size: 15 residues. The V gene lost 5 bases and the J gene lost 0 bases, with 11 bases spanning the gap. CDR1 and CDR2 (germline): SEHNR, FQNEAQ (reference sequence). The CDR3 DNA is TGTGCCAGCAGCCATGACAGACATAGCAATCAGCCCCAGCATTTT. Its translation: CASSHDRHSNQPQHF.

This clone occurred a few times. This chain connects TRBV6-5 to TRBJ2-2; D is perhaps TRBD2 (5 bases). Germline CDR1 reads MNHEY; CDR2 reads SVGAGI. This CDR3 has 13 residues. The ends were cut back, 5 bases at V and 5 bases at J, with 9 bases in the middle. The CDR3, as DNA: TGTGCCAGCAGTCTCCGGGGAACCGGGGAGCTGTTTTTT. It encodes CASSLRGTGELFF.

The V and J genes are TRBV5-8 and TRBJ1-1, with TRBD1 matching over 9 bases. J gave up 0 bases and V 6 bases, and 12 bases lay outside the gene matches. The germline CDR1 and CDR2 sequences are SGHTS and YDEGEE. The CDR3 runs 17 residues. The CDR3 DNA is TGTGCCAGCATCTCGAACAGGGGGCCCTTTTTGAACACTGAAGCTTTCTTT. Amino acid sequence: CASISNRGPFLNTEAFF.

The V call is TRBV5-1, the J call TRBJ1-1; D is ambiguous. Trimming shortened V by 2 bases and J by 4 bases, and 9 bases separated the two germline ends. The V gene's germline CDR1 is SGHRS and CDR2 YFSETQ. The CDR3 is 13 amino acids. The CDR3 nucleotides are TGCGCCAGCAGCTTTATGGGGAGCACTGAAGCTTTCTTT. This gives the protein CASSFMGSTEAFF.

The table lists this clone with a count of one. This rearrangement joins TRBV2 to TRBJ1-2; tentatively, D is TRBD1 (5 bases). Trimming took 3 bases from V and 5 from J, leaving 16 bases between them. The CDR3 has 15 residues. Germline values: CDR1 SNHLY, CDR2 FYNNEI. The CDR3 here is CASSDPLGGAYGYTF. The CDR3 DNA reads TGTGCCAGCAGTGATCCTCTCGGCGGGGCGTATGGCTACACCTTC.

This clone was observed once. The chain employs TRBV7-9 and TRBJ1-1; D may be TRBD1 (6 bases). Germline CDR1 is SEHNR and CDR2 is FQNEAQ (reference sequence). Trimming took off 2 bases at V and 4 bases at J, with 23 bases between the two ends. The CDR3 sequence is 18 residues long. CDR3 protein: CASSLSLDSRGGGTEAFF. CDR3 DNA: TGTGCCAGCAGCTTATCCCTGGACTCACGAGGGGGTGGCACTGAAGCTTTCTTT.

The rearrangement uses TRBV20-1 and TRBJ2-1, with TRBD2 matching over 9 bases. Trimming cost V 3 bases and J 3 bases; bases outside gene matches: 3. Germline V gene lookup returns CDR1 DFQATT and CDR2 SNEGSKA (reference sequence). CDR3 length: 14 amino acids. The CDR3 is CSASRSGGYNEQFF. As DNA, the CDR3 is TGCAGTGCTAGTCGTAGCGGGGGCTACAATGAGCAGTTCTTC.

V usage is TRBV7-6 and J usage is TRBJ1-3, with 7 bases aligning to TRBD1. This CDR3 region has 15 residues. CDR1 SGHVS and CDR2 FNYEAQ come from the germline V gene. After removal of 5 bases from V and 3 bases from J, the junction contained 7 bases not matched to a gene. CDR3 residues: CASSPRQGFGNTIYF. CDR3 DNA: TGTGCCAGCAGCCCCCGACAGGGATTTGGAAACACCATATATTTT.

The chain couples TRBV2 to TRBJ1-1; TRBD1 matches 8 bases. With V trimmed by 5 bases and J by 1 base, 6 bases remained unmatched. CDR3 length: 15 residues. Germline values: CDR1 SNHLY, CDR2 FYNNEI. The CDR3, as DNA: TGTGCCAGCAGTCAACAGGGGGTACGGAACACTGAAGCTTTCTTT. Translated: CASSQQGVRNTEAFF.

CDR3 residues: CASRRPGQVLTGELFF. CDR3 bases: TGTGCCAGTAGACGCCCGGGACAGGTTCTTACCGGGGAGCTGTTTTTT. The V gene is TRBV19, the J gene TRBJ2-2; TRBD1 aligns across 8 bases. From germline, CDR1 is LNHDA and CDR2 SQIVND (reference sequence). CDR3 length equals 16 residues. With 6 bases clipped from V and 5 bases from J, the junction kept 11 bases outside the gene matches. The full variable domain, with the rest looked up from reference TRBV19 and TRBJ2-2, is DGGITQSPKYLFRKEGQNVTLSCEQNLNHDAMYWYRQDPGQGLRLIYYSQIVNDFQKGDIAEGYSVSREKKESFPLTVTSAQKNPTAFYLCASRRPGQVLTGELFFGEGSRLTVL.

The V call is TRBV11-2, the J call TRBJ2-7; D might be TRBD1 (5 bases). Germline V lookup: CDR1 SGHAT, CDR2 FQNNGV. The CDR3 loop spans 17 amino acids. V lost 2 bases to trimming and J lost 2 bases, with 19 bases between them. The CDR3, as DNA: TGTGCCAGCAGCTTACGCTATACAGGAGACCAAGCCTACGAGCAGTACTTC. Encoded protein: CASSLRYTGDQAYEQYF.